Listed here are 25 T cell receptor beta chains from one sample, sequenced in a study of early T cells in non-severe SARS-CoV-2 infection. TCRdb passed the 5' RACE reads through MiXCR, listing each CDR3 protein once. The table records 20,000 to 25,000 distinct CDR3 sequences, under 5.5% of them present only once. Sequenced material: whole blood. These receptors all stem from an adult who was a healthcare worker with PCR-confirmed SARS-CoV-2 infection or an uninfected control (not recorded which).

This clonotype was detected only a few times. V gene TRBV3-1 combines with J gene TRBJ2-1; TRBD1 agrees at 8 bases. Germline V gene lookup returns CDR1 LGHDT and CDR2 YNNKEL (reference sequence). The V gene end was trimmed by 0 bases and the J gene end by 8 bases; junction bases not matched to a gene: 6. The CDR3 has 15 residues. The CDR3 DNA reads as TGTGCCAGCAGCCAAGACCTGGACAGGGTCTATGAGCAGTTCTTC. It specifies CASSQDLDRVYEQFF.

In its sample, this clonotype was seen many times. The V and J genes are TRBV12-3 or TRBV12-4 and TRBJ1-1; the D gene is possibly TRBD1 (5 bases). V was trimmed by 6 bases and J by 0 bases, leaving 11 bases between them. The CDR3 is 14 amino acids. The CDR3 reads CASSPVRVNTEAFF. CDR3 coding DNA: TGTGCCAGCAGCCCTGTCAGGGTGAACACTGAAGCTTTCTTT.

The V call is TRBV18, the J call TRBJ2-7; TRBD1 matches at 7 bases. Germline values: CDR1 KGHSH, CDR2 LQKENI. The CDR3 covers 13 residues. The V gene end was trimmed by 6 bases and the J gene end by 6 bases; junction bases not matched to a gene: 8. The CDR3 region has the DNA TGTGCCAGCTCTCCGGGACAGCTCGGCGAGCAGTACTTC. Translating gives CASSPGQLGEQYF.

In its sample, this clonotype was seen many times. The rearrangement uses TRBV20-1 and TRBJ2-3, with 11 bases that match TRBD2. CDR1 and CDR2 from the germline V gene are DFQATT and SNEGSKA (reference sequence). CDR3 size: 16 residues. Trimming cost V 0 bases and J 4 bases; bases outside gene matches: 6. The CDR3 spells CSARDLLAGDADTQYF. CDR3 DNA sequence: TGCAGTGCTAGAGATTTACTAGCGGGAGACGCAGATACGCAGTATTTT.

This clonotype was counted a few times. The gene calls are TRBV6-4 and TRBJ2-1, with 10 bases aligning to TRBD2. The trim removed 10 bases at V and 6 bases at J, leaving 6 bases unmatched. This CDR3 contains 13 residues. Germline CDR1 is MRHNA and CDR2 is SNTAGT. DNA of the CDR3: TGTGCCAACAGACTAGCGGGCCTCAATGAGCAGTTCTTC. It codes for CANRLAGLNEQFF.

This clonotype was seen at least ten times. The DNA of the CDR3 is TGCGCCAGCAGTACGACAGGGGGGAACTATGGCTACACCTTC. It specifies CASSTTGGNYGYTF. This chain connects TRBV5-1 to TRBJ1-2; 9 bases align to TRBD1. CDR3 length: 14 amino acids. Trimming removed 5 bases from V and 2 bases from J; junction bases left unmatched: 4. The V gene's germline CDR1 is SGHRS and CDR2 YFSETQ.

The chain couples TRBV5-1 to TRBJ2-1, with 8 bases identical to TRBD1. CDR1 SGHRS and CDR2 YFSETQ come from the germline V gene. The CDR3 is made up of 16 amino acids. V shed 6 bases, J shed 4 bases, and the junction held 12 bases outside the gene matches. CDR3 sequence: CASIKVTGGSYNEQFF. CDR3 in DNA: TGCGCCAGCATCAAAGTAACAGGGGGTTCTTACAATGAGCAGTTCTTC.

The J gene is TRBJ2-7, the V gene TRBV5-6; D is uncertain. The CDR3 is 14 amino acids. The V and J ends lost 2 bases and 3 bases respectively, with 12 bases between them. Germline values: CDR1 SGHDT, CDR2 YYEEEE. CDR3 sequence: CASSFYVTSYEQYF. CDR3 DNA sequence: TGTGCCAGCAGCTTCTACGTGACAAGCTACGAGCAGTACTTC.

This clonotype has just a few counts. The chain recombines TRBV6-1 with TRBJ2-1, with 7 bases identical to TRBD1. CDR1 is MNHNS and CDR2 is SASEGT in the germline V gene. V was pared by 7 bases and J by 15 bases, with 12 bases of the junction left unmatched. CDR3 size: 12 residues. The CDR3 loop is CASTPKDRLSFF. The DNA for the CDR3 is TGTGCCAGCACCCCGAAGGACAGGCTTTCGTTCTTC.

This clonotype came up many times. The J gene is TRBJ1-5, the V gene TRBV5-1, with D perhaps TRBD1 (6 bases). The CDR3 length is 14 residues. Trimming took off 4 bases at V and 3 bases at J, with 11 bases between the two ends. Germline values: CDR1 SGHRS, CDR2 YFSETQ. CDR3 in amino acids: CASSTGTPNQPQHF. The DNA for the CDR3 is TGCGCCAGCAGCACCGGGACACCCAATCAGCCCCAGCATTTT.

This clonotype was picked up many times. The chain carries TRBV12-3 or TRBV12-4 and TRBJ1-5; D is perhaps TRBD1 (5 bases). The CDR3 has 15 residues. V was cut by 5 bases and J by 3 bases, with 14 bases left in between. This CDR3 is CASSNSDRPNQPQHF. In nucleotides, the CDR3 is TGTGCCAGCAGTAACTCCGACAGACCCAATCAGCCCCAGCATTTT.

V gene TRBV12-3 or TRBV12-4 combines with J gene TRBJ2-2; 7 bases are a match to TRBD1. After removal of 1 base from V and 5 bases from J, the junction contained 4 bases not matched to a gene. CDR3 size: 15 residues. In DNA form, the CDR3 reads TGTGCCAGCAGTTTAGTAAACAGGGGAACCGGGGAGCTGTTTTTT. This sequence encodes CASSLVNRGTGELFF.

This clonotype was seen many times. The chain is built from TRBV14 and TRBJ2-2; D is ambiguous. The CDR3 is 14 residues long. Trimming cost V 4 bases and J 6 bases, with 12 bases left between them. Looked up from germline, CDR1 is SGHDN and CDR2 is FVKESK. The CDR3 region has the DNA TGTGCCAGCAGCCTTTTTGCCAGCCCCGGGGAGCTGTTTTTT. Its protein is CASSLFASPGELFF.

This clonotype was detected ten times or more. V and J are TRBV6-5 and TRBJ1-5, with TRBD1 as a possible D gene (5 bases). V was clipped by 7 bases and J by 4 bases, with 11 bases between them. Germline CDR1 is MNHEY and CDR2 is SVGAGI. The CDR3 contains 13 residues. In nucleotides, the CDR3 is TGTGCCAGCAAGAGGGGACTGAATCAGCCCCAGCATTTT. Translated: CASKRGLNQPQHF.

The V gene is TRBV29-1, the J gene TRBJ2-3; D not resolved. Germline lookup yields CDR1 SQVTM and CDR2 ANQGSEA. The ends were cut back, 5 bases at V and 3 bases at J, with 9 bases in the middle. The CDR3 consists of 12 residues. Here the CDR3 reads CSVQDGTDTQYF. Written as DNA, the CDR3 is TGCAGCGTTCAGGATGGGACAGATACGCAGTATTTT.

The rearrangement uses TRBV28 and TRBJ2-3; D uncertain. CDR1 is MDHEN and CDR2 is SYDVKM in the germline V gene. The CDR3 has 13 residues. The ends were cut back, 2 bases at V and 8 bases at J, with 11 bases in the middle. Here the CDR3 reads CASSLPHLGTQYF. CDR3 in DNA: TGTGCCAGCAGTTTACCGCACTTAGGTACGCAGTATTTT. The full variable domain, completed using reference TRBV28 and TRBJ2-3, is DVKVTQSSRYLVKRTGEKVFLECVQDMDHENMFWYRQDPGLGLRLIYFSYDVKMKEKGDIPEGYSVSREKKERFSLILESASTNQTSMYLCASSLPHLGTQYFGPGTRLTVL.

The V and J genes are TRBV4-2 and TRBJ1-1; a possible D gene is TRBD1 (5 bases). Trimming took off 2 bases at V and 11 bases at J, with 24 bases between the two ends. The CDR3 contains 16 residues. Germline V CDR1 and CDR2: LGHNA, YNFKEQ. This CDR3 is CASSQILRQLGSGAFF. The CDR3 DNA follows: TGTGCCAGCAGCCAAATACTCAGACAGCTAGGTAGCGGGGCTTTCTTT.

In this sample, this clonotype turned up many times. V gene TRBV29-1 combines with J gene TRBJ1-2; tentatively, D is TRBD1 (5 bases). Looked up from germline, CDR1 is SQVTM and CDR2 is ANQGSEA. CDR3 length: 12 amino acids. Trimming removed 6 bases from V and 0 bases from J, with 8 bases in between. This CDR3 is CSVDKTNYGYTF. The DNA for the CDR3 is TGCAGCGTGGACAAGACTAACTATGGCTACACCTTC.

In its sample, this clonotype ranks as medium-sized (0.01 to 0.1%). The rearrangement links TRBV11-2 to TRBJ2-7; a weak D match, TRBD1 (7 bases). CDR1 SGHAT and CDR2 FQNNGV come from the germline V gene. This CDR3 has 13 residues. V was pared by 7 bases and J by 7 bases, with 17 bases between. The chain's CDR3 is CASTLGGGGEQYF. CDR3 nucleotides: TGTGCCAGCACCCTCGGAGGGGGCGGAGAGCAGTACTTC. The complete variable domain, with remaining parts taken from reference TRBV11-2 and TRBJ2-7, reads EAGVAQSPRYKIIEKRQSVAFWCNPISGHATLYWYQQILGQGPKLLIQFQNNGVVDDSQLPKDRFSAERLKGVDSTLKIQPAKLEDSAVYLCASTLGGGGEQYFGPGTRLTVT.

V and J are TRBV29-1 and TRBJ1-2; TRBD1 is a possible D gene (5 bases). Germline V CDR1 and CDR2: SQVTM, ANQGSEA. CDR3 length equals 15 residues. V lost 1 base and J 0 bases, leaving 12 bases between the germline ends. CDR3 region: CSVEGGPKTNYGYTF. The CDR3 DNA follows: TGCAGCGTTGAAGGGGGACCGAAAACTAACTATGGCTACACCTTC.

This clonotype turned up a few times. The chain links TRBV2 to TRBJ2-6; no clear D gene. V was trimmed by 5 bases and J by 1 base, leaving 3 bases between them. This CDR3 has 13 amino acids. Germline V CDR1 and CDR2: SNHLY, FYNNEI. The CDR3 loop reads CASSKSGANVLTF. As DNA, the CDR3 is TGTGCCAGCAGTAAATCTGGGGCCAACGTCCTGACTTTC.

In its sample, this clonotype was seen many times. This rearrangement joins TRBV7-2 to TRBJ1-1; D may be TRBD1 (6 bases). The germline V gene encodes CDR1 SGHTA and CDR2 FQGNSA. The CDR3 has 14 residues. V was trimmed by 4 bases and J by 4 bases, leaving 13 bases between them. The CDR3 region has the DNA TGTGCCAGCAGCTCCGGGGGCCCTTTCACTGAAGCTTTCTTT. Amino acids: CASSSGGPFTEAFF.

This clonotype occurred many times. CDR3 protein: CASSGGGLAFF. The CDR3 DNA reads as TGTGCCAGCAGCGGCGGGGGCCTAGCTTTCTTT. The chain carries TRBV14 and TRBJ1-1, with D perhaps matching TRBD1 (6 bases). Germline V gives CDR1 SGHDN, CDR2 FVKESK. With 5 bases removed from V and 10 bases from J, the gap between germline ends came to 11 bases. The CDR3 runs to 11 residues. The complete variable domain, with remaining parts taken from reference TRBV14 and TRBJ1-1, reads EAGVTQFPSHSVIEKGQTVTLRCDPISGHDNLYWYRRVMGKEIKFLLHFVKESKQDESGMPNNRFLAERTGGTYSTLKVQPAELEDSGVYFCASSGGGLAFFGQGTRLTVV.

This clonotype was observed at least ten times. The chain uses TRBV5-1 and TRBJ1-1; possibly TRBD1 for D (6 bases). The CDR3 is 13 amino acids. The V gene lost 3 bases and the J gene lost 3 bases, with 9 bases spanning the gap. Germline CDR1 reads SGHRS; CDR2 reads YFSETQ. The CDR3 loop reads CASSWGADTEAFF. The CDR3 DNA sequence: TGCGCCAGCAGCTGGGGGGCGGACACTGAAGCTTTCTTT.

This clonotype was found a few times. J is TRBJ2-3 and V is TRBV5-1, with D perhaps matching TRBD1 (6 bases). Germline V gene sequence: CDR1 SGHRS, CDR2 YFSETQ. Trimming shortened V by 0 bases and J by 4 bases, and 9 bases separated the two germline ends. The CDR3 totals 14 residues. The CDR3 nucleotides are TGCGCCAGCAGCTTGGCCTGGGGGCCAGATACGCAGTATTTT. Residues: CASSLAWGPDTQYF.